These 30 T cell receptor beta chains were sequenced from one sample in a study of blood T cell repertoires in COVID-19. Assay: immunoSEQ multiplex PCR; the TCRdb copy retains only in-frame clones and omits some. The sample has roughly 150,000 clones; around 73% are singletons. Sequences were obtained from peripheral blood. The source is a man aged 55 to 70 who had recovered from COVID-19.

This clone was counted a single time. The gene calls are TRBV6-2 or TRBV6-3 and TRBJ1-5, with D perhaps matching TRBD1 (6 bases). The germline V gene encodes CDR1 MNHEY and CDR2 SVGEGT. This CDR3 region has 16 residues. The V and J ends lost 2 bases and 1 base respectively, with 12 bases between them. CDR3 sequence (DNA): TGTGCCAGCAGTTACGCGGGGGGCAAGAGCAATCAGCCCCAGCATTTT. As protein: CASSYAGGKSNQPQHF.

The CDR3 reads CASSRPGGFEQFF. CDR3 coding DNA: TGCGCCAGCAGTCGCCCAGGGGGCTTTGAGCAGTTCTTC. The chain has TRBV23-1 and TRBJ2-1; 8 bases are a match to TRBD1. TRBV23-1 has ORF status, its function being uncertain. The CDR3 contains 13 residues. V was pared by 4 bases and J by 9 bases, with 5 bases of the junction left unmatched.

This chain connects TRBV30 to TRBJ1-1; D not resolved. Germline V lookup: CDR1 GTSNPN, CDR2 SVGIG (reference sequence). The CDR3 is 14 residues long. V dropped 2 bases and J dropped 5 bases, with 15 bases sitting between them. The DNA for the CDR3 is TGTGCCTGGAGTAACTTCCTACGCAATACTGAAGCTTTCTTT. This gives the protein CAWSNFLRNTEAFF.

The chain carries TRBV6-2 or TRBV6-3 and TRBJ1-1; a weak D match, TRBD1 (5 bases). The CDR3 contains 16 residues. CDR1 is MNHEY and CDR2 is SVGEGT in the germline V gene. Trimming removed 0 bases at V and 4 bases at J, with 15 bases between. Here the CDR3 DNA reads TGTGCCAGCAGTTACTCACCAGGGCTGGTGGGCACTGAAGCTTTCTTT. Translated: CASSYSPGLVGTEAFF.

This sequence joins TRBV6-1 and TRBJ1-2; TRBD1 matches 7 bases. This CDR3 spans 16 amino acids. V shed 0 bases, J shed 7 bases, and the junction held 11 bases outside the gene matches. Germline V CDR1 and CDR2: MNHNS, SASEGT. The CDR3 bases are TGTGCCAGCAGTGAAGCTTCTTTAGGGGGCGTTTTTGGCTACACCTTC. Protein sequence: CASSEASLGGVFGYTF.

The chain recombines TRBV5-1 with TRBJ2-3, with D possibly matching TRBD1 (5 bases). The CDR3 runs to 14 residues. V shed 4 bases and J shed 4 bases, with 13 bases lying between them. Per germline, CDR1 SGHRS and CDR2 YFSETQ. Here the CDR3 reads CASSGWTSPDTQYF. In DNA, the CDR3 is TGCGCCAGCAGCGGATGGACATCTCCAGATACGCAGTATTTT.

The chain joins TRBV18 to TRBJ2-7; TRBD2 agrees at 7 bases. Germline assignment: CDR1 KGHSH and CDR2 LQKENI. CDR3 length: 13 amino acids. J gave up 3 bases and V 8 bases, and 7 bases lay outside the gene matches. The CDR3 DNA is TGTGCCAGCCAACCGGGGGGAAGCTACGAGCAGTACTTC. Translated, it gives CASQPGGSYEQYF.

The chain couples TRBV28 to TRBJ2-2; 8 bases match TRBD1. Germline V gene lookup returns CDR1 MDHEN and CDR2 SYDVKM. The CDR3 is 17 amino acids. V was clipped by 3 bases and J by 1 base; unmatched bases: 7. CDR3 region: CASSFGFGTGNTGELFF. The CDR3 bases are TGTGCCAGCAGTTTTGGTTTCGGGACAGGGAACACCGGGGAGCTGTTTTTT.

V gene TRBV6-5 combines with J gene TRBJ1-2; D may be TRBD1 (5 bases). Germline CDR1 and CDR2: MNHEY and SVGAGI. Trimming left V 7 bases short and J 6 bases short, with 18 bases between. CDR3 length: 14 residues. CDR3 DNA sequence: TGTGCCAGCAAACGAAGGGGCAGGGTGAATGGCTACACCTTC. This sequence encodes CASKRRGRVNGYTF.

The DNA of the CDR3 is TGTGCCAGCAGCTTGCAGGTACCAGGGGGTATCCCTGGTAACTATGGCTACACCTTC. Its translation is CASSLQVPGGIPGNYGYTF. This sequence joins TRBV5-6 and TRBJ1-2; the match to TRBD1 covers 7 bases. Trimming removed 1 base from V and 1 base from J; junction bases left unmatched: 16. Germline V lookup: CDR1 SGHDT, CDR2 YYEEEE. The CDR3 consists of 19 residues. Complete variable domain (other parts from reference TRBV5-6 and TRBJ1-2): DAGVTQSPTHLIKTRGQQVTLRCSPKSGHDTVSWYQQALGQGPQFIFQYYEEEERQRGNFPDRFSGHQFPNYSSELNVNALLLGDSALYLCASSLQVPGGIPGNYGYTFGSGTRLTVV.

This clone came up a few times. The V gene is TRBV7-9, the J gene TRBJ2-4, with 8 nucleotides matching TRBD1. The trim removed 5 bases at V and 2 bases at J, leaving 8 bases unmatched. The CDR3 has 16 residues. In germline, CDR1 is SEHNR, CDR2 FQNEAQ (reference sequence). CDR3 sequence (DNA): TGTGCCAGCAGCGACGGACAGGGCATGACCAAAAACATTCAGTACTTC. Translating it yields CASSDGQGMTKNIQYF.

The V call is TRBV16, the J call TRBJ1-5; unclear D gene. CDR3 size: 14 residues. V was pared by 2 bases and J by 0 bases, with 5 bases between. Germline CDR1 is KGHSY and CDR2 is FQNENV. In DNA form, the CDR3 reads TGTGCCAGCAGCCAAGGCTTTAGCAATCAGCCCCAGCATTTT. Protein product: CASSQGFSNQPQHF.

The genes are TRBV27 and TRBJ2-3; 14 bases match TRBD2. The CDR3 extends over 16 amino acids. CDR1 MNHEY and CDR2 SMNVEV come from the germline V gene (reference sequence). J was trimmed by 4 bases and V by 9 bases; bases with no gene match: 9. CDR3 amino acids: CASYPGLAGVSDTQYF. CDR3 nucleotide sequence: TGTGCCAGTTACCCGGGACTAGCGGGAGTGTCAGATACGCAGTATTTT.

The chain carries TRBV5-4 and TRBJ1-4, with D perhaps TRBD1 (5 bases). CDR1 and CDR2 from the germline V gene are SGHNT and YYREEE (reference sequence). The CDR3 totals 13 residues. Trimming pared 2 bases from V and 8 bases from J, leaving 10 bases between. In DNA, the CDR3 is TGTGCCAGCAGCTTAATGACAGACGAAAAACTGTTTTTT. It specifies CASSLMTDEKLFF.

This clone was seen only a few times. The chain combines TRBV7-2 with TRBJ1-5, with 10 positions matching TRBD1. The CDR3 totals 15 residues. J was trimmed by 3 bases and V by 5 bases; bases with no gene match: 4. CDR1 is SGHTA, CDR2 FQGNSA, per germline. Here the CDR3 DNA reads TGTGCCAGCAGCCCGACAGGGGGCGTCAATCAGCCCCAGCATTTT. It yields the protein CASSPTGGVNQPQHF.

For the CDR3, the DNA is TGCGCCAGCACTCCTAGGGTAGCGGGAGGGCGCGGCAATGAGCAGTTCTTC. As protein: CASTPRVAGGRGNEQFF. This sequence joins TRBV5-1 and TRBJ2-1, with 11 bases fitting TRBD2. The junction had 14 bases not matched to a gene; V was cut back by 6 bases and J by 6 bases. Germline V CDR1 and CDR2: SGHRS, YFSETQ. The CDR3 consists of 17 residues.

This chain joins TRBV4-3 and TRBJ2-1; the D gene is possibly TRBD2 (5 bases). The CDR3 is 17 residues long. Per germline, CDR1 LGHNA and CDR2 YSLEER. V was pared by 0 bases and J by 2 bases, with 14 bases between. The CDR3, as DNA: TGCGCCAGCAGCCAAGACCCTATCGGAGCGGCCTACAATGAGCAGTTCTTC. Translation gives CASSQDPIGAAYNEQFF.

The chain carries TRBV2 and TRBJ1-5; 9 bases line up with TRBD1. The germline gives CDR1 SNHLY, CDR2 FYNNEI. The CDR3 runs to 14 residues. After removal of 6 bases from V and 6 bases from J, the junction contained 6 bases not matched to a gene. In DNA, the CDR3 is TGTGCCAGCAGCAAACAGGGGGCGGGTCAGCCCCAGCATTTT. It encodes CASSKQGAGQPQHF.

This clone was counted only a few times. At one end, the junction sequence differs from germline, possibly due to a read error. The chain is built from TRBV9 and TRBJ2-1; 11 nucleotides align to TRBD2. The V gene's germline CDR1 is SGDLS and CDR2 YYNGEE. This CDR3 comprises 13 residues. DNA of the CDR3: TGTGCCAGCAGCGTAGATCCTAGCGGGGGGCGGATCTTC. It encodes CASSVDPSGGRIF.

The rearrangement joins TRBV27 to TRBJ1-4; 7 nucleotides agree with TRBD1. Germline CDR1 MNHEY, CDR2 SMNVEV (reference sequence). Trimming at V came to 3 bases and at J to 8 bases, leaving 9 bases not matched to a gene. CDR3 length equals 15 residues. The DNA of the CDR3 is TGTGCCAGCAGTTTGGAGGGGGCTGGGGGCGAAAAACTGTTTTTT. It encodes CASSLEGAGGEKLFF.

CDR3 DNA: TGTGCCAGCAAGGACAGGGGAATAATGGGGGAGCTGTTTTTT. Amino acid sequence: CASKDRGIMGELFF. The gene calls are TRBV6-5 and TRBJ2-2; 9 bases match TRBD1. Germline V CDR1 and CDR2: MNHEY, SVGAGI. J was trimmed by 8 bases and V by 7 bases; bases with no gene match: 8. The CDR3 is made up of 14 amino acids.

V is TRBV19 and J is TRBJ2-3, with TRBD2 identical over 7 bases. Germline CDR1 LNHDA, CDR2 SQIVND (reference sequence). V shed 6 bases and J 3 bases; nucleotides not matched to a gene: 3. The CDR3 spans 13 residues. CDR3 amino acids: CASRRERTDTQYF. The CDR3 DNA reads as TGTGCCAGTAGGCGGGAGAGAACAGATACGCAGTATTTT.

The chain combines TRBV30 with TRBJ1-2; TRBD1 agrees at 7 bases. The CDR3 consists of 13 residues. The trim removed 0 bases at V and 12 bases at J, leaving 10 bases unmatched. Looked up from germline, CDR1 is GTSNPN and CDR2 is SVGIG (reference sequence). CDR3 sequence (DNA): TGTGCCTGGAGTGTGGCTAATACAGGGGTTAACACCTTC. Protein: CAWSVANTGVNTF.

The chain recombines TRBV20-1 with TRBJ2-3; D ambiguous. Trimming took 0 bases from V and 7 from J, leaving 2 bases between them. The germline V gene encodes CDR1 DFQATT and CDR2 SNEGSKA (reference sequence). This CDR3 has 10 amino acids. This CDR3 is CSARDNTQYF. The CDR3 bases are TGCAGTGCTAGAGATAATACGCAGTATTTT.

The genes are TRBV7-9 and TRBJ2-2, with 7 bases lining up with TRBD1. CDR3 length: 15 amino acids. J was trimmed by 6 bases and V by 1 base; bases with no gene match: 5. Looked up from germline, CDR1 is SEHNR and CDR2 is FQNEAQ (reference sequence). The CDR3 nucleotides are TGTGCCAGCAGCTTAGGACAGGGAATCCCCGGGGAGCTGTTTTTT. Its translation is CASSLGQGIPGELFF.

The V and J genes are TRBV29-1 and TRBJ1-4; 7 bases match TRBD1. Germline trimming cut 4 bases from V and 4 bases from J; bases unmatched to any gene: 3. CDR1 is SQVTM and CDR2 is ANQGSEA in the germline V gene. The CDR3 totals 13 residues. DNA for the CDR3: TGCAGCGTTGCCGGGACAGATAATGAAAAACTGTTTTTT. This translates into CSVAGTDNEKLFF.

CDR3 amino acids: CSVEERRIRPGELFF. CDR3 in DNA: TGCAGCGTTGAGGAGAGACGGATTAGGCCCGGGGAGCTGTTTTTT. This chain links TRBV29-1 with TRBJ2-2; D not resolved. The ends were cut back, 3 bases at V and 6 bases at J, with 17 bases in the middle. CDR3 size: 15 residues. Germline V gene sequence: CDR1 SQVTM, CDR2 ANQGSEA.

The CDR3, as DNA: TGTGCCAGCAGTTTACAGGGTTTTGCTGGAAACACCATATATTTT. Translated, it gives CASSLQGFAGNTIYF. This chain joins TRBV28 and TRBJ1-3; D possibly corresponds to TRBD1 (5 bases). Germline loops: CDR1 MDHEN, CDR2 SYDVKM. Trimming took off 2 bases at V and 2 bases at J, with 10 bases between the two ends. This CDR3 is built from 15 residues.

The chain recombines TRBV14 with TRBJ2-1, with 8 nucleotides matching TRBD2. V was clipped by 2 bases and J by 7 bases; unmatched bases: 7. This CDR3 spans 15 amino acids. Germline assignment: CDR1 SGHDN and CDR2 FVKESK. The CDR3 is CASSQLAGKVNEQFF. DNA of the CDR3: TGTGCCAGCAGCCAATTAGCGGGGAAGGTAAATGAGCAGTTCTTC.

The V and J genes are TRBV7-3 and TRBJ2-2; tentatively, D is TRBD2 (5 bases). CDR1 and CDR2 from the germline V gene are SGHTA and FQGTGA. The CDR3 covers 13 residues. V shed 3 bases and J shed 5 bases, with 7 bases lying between them. The CDR3 DNA sequence: TGTGCCAGCAGCTTTTCGGGGACCGGGGAGCTGTTTTTT. The encoded protein is CASSFSGTGELFF.